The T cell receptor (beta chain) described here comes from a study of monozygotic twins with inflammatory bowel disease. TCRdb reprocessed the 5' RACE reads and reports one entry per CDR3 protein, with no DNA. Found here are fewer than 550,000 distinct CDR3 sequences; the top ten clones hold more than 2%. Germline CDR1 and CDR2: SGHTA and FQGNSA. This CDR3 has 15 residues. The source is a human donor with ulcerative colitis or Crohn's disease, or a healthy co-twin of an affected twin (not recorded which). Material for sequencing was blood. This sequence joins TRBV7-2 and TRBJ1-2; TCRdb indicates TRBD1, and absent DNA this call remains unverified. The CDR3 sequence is CASSYLPGQGPGYTF.